Sequencing of this T cell receptor (beta chain) was carried out in a study of cytomegalovirus exposure and HLA in healthy donors (dated by TCRdb to 2016 to 2017). Regarding the research as a whole: According to a later analysis, the approximately 130 validation repertoires were produced on the same platform as the 700 or so repertoires of the first cohort. The study aimed to test whether cataloging public T cell receptors could reveal signatures of past pathogen exposure. Along with the roughly 670-subject first cohort, a separate validation cohort of 120 different subjects was used. The study combined high-throughput TCR immunosequencing, statistical association of individual TCRs with disease status, and machine learning to predict cytomegalovirus infection status.

Study-wide findings and limitations: A later analysis found that TCRs clustered in the first cohort also tended to co-occur in the 95 to 150 validation repertoires, with 94% of cluster scores above 0. In vitro tests confirmed that a few of the cytomegalovirus-associated TCR beta chains recognize cytomegalovirus antigens. A later analysis lacked HLA typing for the validation cohort, so it scored co-occurrence in that cohort across all 120 repertoires. A total of roughly 160 TCR beta chains were listed by the study as associated with cytomegalovirus. It was suggested by the authors that the approach could potentially be generalized to other disease states and immunological phenotypes. Across donors, most TCR sequences were observed very rarely, whereas some public TCRs were present in many individuals. The classifier was reported to diagnose cytomegalovirus status with high specificity and sensitivity in both the original cohort and the validation cohort.

This clone was detected once. What this receptor recognizes is not known. No per-base quality is available; no much larger clone lies one base away. The germline V gene yields MDHEN for CDR1 and SYDVKM for CDR2. From V the trimming removes 4 bases and from J it removes 4 bases, while the gene matches leave 2 bases of the junction unaccounted for. From the cysteine up to the phenylalanine, the CDR3 has a length of 13 residues. CDR3 DNA is the only sequence kept; it has 39 bases, read in frame from the first base. The donors belonged to the validation cohort of about 120 subjects, which was separate from the approximately 680-subject first cohort. Library generation was performed with the immunoSEQ multiplex PCR assay. Per the authors' processing: A statistical classification framework was built to diagnose cytomegalovirus status from the catalog of TCR beta chain sequences. TCRdb took this table from immuneACCESS and kept in-frame rearrangements with V and J called. Such tables lack part of the clones; where checked against another copy, unresolved V genes explain under half of the gap, and the rest is unexplained. V and J calls plus clone size are reproduced from that table; the DNA served to infer D and trimming. For this sample the table gives 170,000 or so clones, of which about 85% were detected only once. The ten largest clonotypes hold 15% to 20% of the sample.

Specimen: PBMCs. This TCR was sampled from a man between 18 and 35 years old in good health and CMV-seropositive. Here the chain combines TRBV28 and TRBJ2-3; 7 bases in the junction line up with TRBD1. The sequenced DNA: TGTGCCAGCAGTTCAACAGGGGCAGATACGCAGTATTTT. It encodes CASSSTGADTQYF.